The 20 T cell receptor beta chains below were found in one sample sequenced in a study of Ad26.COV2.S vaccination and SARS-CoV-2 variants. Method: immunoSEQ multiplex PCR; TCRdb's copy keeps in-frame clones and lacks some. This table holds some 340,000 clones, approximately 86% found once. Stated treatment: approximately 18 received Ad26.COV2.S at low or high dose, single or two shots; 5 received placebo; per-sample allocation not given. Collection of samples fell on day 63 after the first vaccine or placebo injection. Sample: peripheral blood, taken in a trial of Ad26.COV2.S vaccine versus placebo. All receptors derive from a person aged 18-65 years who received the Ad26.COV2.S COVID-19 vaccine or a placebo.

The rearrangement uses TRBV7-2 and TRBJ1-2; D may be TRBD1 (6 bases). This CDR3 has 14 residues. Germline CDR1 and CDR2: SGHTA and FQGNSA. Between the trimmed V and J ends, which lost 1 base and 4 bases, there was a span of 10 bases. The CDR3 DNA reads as TGTGCCAGCAGCTTAGATCGGGGGCCCTATGGCTACACCTTC. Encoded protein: CASSLDRGPYGYTF.

The CDR3 loop is CASSLTMNTEAFF. In DNA form, the CDR3 reads TGTGCCAGCAGCCTCACCATGAACACTGAAGCTTTCTTT. V and J are TRBV14 and TRBJ1-1; D ambiguous. This CDR3 contains 13 residues. Germline V gene sequence: CDR1 SGHDN, CDR2 FVKESK. V was pared by 4 bases and J by 0 bases, with 6 bases between.

CDR3 protein: CASSIGQGLTDTQYF. The CDR3 DNA sequence: TGTGCCAGTAGTATAGGACAGGGCCTCACAGATACGCAGTATTTT. The chain employs TRBV19 and TRBJ2-3; 7 nucleotides align to TRBD1. CDR1 and CDR2 (germline): LNHDA, SQIVND (reference sequence). V trimming: 1 base; J trimming: 2 bases; junction bases outside the gene matches: 3. The CDR3 spans 15 residues.

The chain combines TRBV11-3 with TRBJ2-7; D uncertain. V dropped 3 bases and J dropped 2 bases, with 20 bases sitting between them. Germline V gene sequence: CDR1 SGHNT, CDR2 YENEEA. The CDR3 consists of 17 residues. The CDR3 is CASSLSFGRTTTYEQYF. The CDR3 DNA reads TGTGCCAGCAGCTTGAGTTTTGGGCGGACCACAACCTACGAGCAGTACTTC.

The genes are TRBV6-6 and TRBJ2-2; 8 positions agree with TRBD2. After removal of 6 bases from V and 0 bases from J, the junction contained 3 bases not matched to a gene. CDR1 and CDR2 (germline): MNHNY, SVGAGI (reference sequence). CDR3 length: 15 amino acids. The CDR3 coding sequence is TGTGCCAGCAGCGAGCGGGGGCCGAACACCGGGGAGCTGTTTTTT. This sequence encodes CASSERGPNTGELFF.

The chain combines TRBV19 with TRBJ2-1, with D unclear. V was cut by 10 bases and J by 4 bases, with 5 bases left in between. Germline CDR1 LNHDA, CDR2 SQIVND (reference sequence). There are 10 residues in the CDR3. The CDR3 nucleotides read TGTGCCACTACGTACAATGAGCAGTTCTTC. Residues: CATTYNEQFF.

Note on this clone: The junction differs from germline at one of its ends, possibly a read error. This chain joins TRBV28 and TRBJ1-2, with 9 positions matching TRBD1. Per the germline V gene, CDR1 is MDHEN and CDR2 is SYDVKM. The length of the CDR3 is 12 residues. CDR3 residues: CRPGDRVWGYTF. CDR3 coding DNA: TGCCGACCGGGGGACAGGGTTTGGGGCTACACCTTC.

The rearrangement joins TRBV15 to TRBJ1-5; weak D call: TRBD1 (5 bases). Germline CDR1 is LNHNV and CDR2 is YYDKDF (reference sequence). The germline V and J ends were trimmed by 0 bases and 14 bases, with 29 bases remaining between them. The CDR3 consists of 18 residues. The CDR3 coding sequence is TGTGCCACCAGCAGAGATCGATTTTTTACAGGTACCGGGGTAACTAAGCATTTT. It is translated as CATSRDRFFTGTGVTKHF. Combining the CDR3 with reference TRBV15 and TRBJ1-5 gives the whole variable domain DAMVIQNPRYQVTQFGKPVTLSCSQTLNHNVMYWYQQKSSQAPKLLFHYYDKDFNNEADTPDNFQSRRPNTSFCFLDIRSPGLGDTAMYLCATSRDRFFTGTGVTKHFGDGTRLSIL.

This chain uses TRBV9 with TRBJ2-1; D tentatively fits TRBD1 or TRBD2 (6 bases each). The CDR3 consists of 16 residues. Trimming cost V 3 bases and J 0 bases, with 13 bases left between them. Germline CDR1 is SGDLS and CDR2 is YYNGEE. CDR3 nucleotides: TGTGCCAGCAGCGCTCGGGGGCTATCCTCCTACAATGAGCAGTTCTTC. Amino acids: CASSARGLSSYNEQFF.

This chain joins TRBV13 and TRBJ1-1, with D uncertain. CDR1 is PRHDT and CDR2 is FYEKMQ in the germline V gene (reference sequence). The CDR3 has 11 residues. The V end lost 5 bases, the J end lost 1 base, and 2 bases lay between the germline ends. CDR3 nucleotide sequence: TGTGCCAGCAGCGGGAACACTGAAGCTTTCTTT. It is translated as CASSGNTEAFF.

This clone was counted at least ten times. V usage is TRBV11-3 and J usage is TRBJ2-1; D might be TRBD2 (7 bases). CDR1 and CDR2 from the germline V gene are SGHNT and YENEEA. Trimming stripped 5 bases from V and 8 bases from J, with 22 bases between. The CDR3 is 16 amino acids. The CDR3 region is CASSPPSRGHNDEQFF. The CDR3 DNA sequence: TGTGCCAGCAGCCCCCCTTCGCGGGGGCACAACGATGAGCAGTTCTTC.

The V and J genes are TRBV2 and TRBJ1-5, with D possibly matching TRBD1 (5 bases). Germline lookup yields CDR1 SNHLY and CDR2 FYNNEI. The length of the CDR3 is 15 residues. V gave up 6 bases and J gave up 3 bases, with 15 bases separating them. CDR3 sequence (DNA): TGTGCCAGCAGCTCGACAGAGAAGAACAATCAGCCCCAGCATTTT. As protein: CASSSTEKNNQPQHF.

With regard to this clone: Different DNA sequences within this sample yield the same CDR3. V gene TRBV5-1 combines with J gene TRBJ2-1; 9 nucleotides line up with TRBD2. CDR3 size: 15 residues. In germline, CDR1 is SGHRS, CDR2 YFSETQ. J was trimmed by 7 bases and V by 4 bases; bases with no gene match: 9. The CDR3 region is CASSLGLAGGNEQFF. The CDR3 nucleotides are TGCGCCAGCAGCCTGGGACTCGCGGGGGGGAATGAGCAGTTCTTC.

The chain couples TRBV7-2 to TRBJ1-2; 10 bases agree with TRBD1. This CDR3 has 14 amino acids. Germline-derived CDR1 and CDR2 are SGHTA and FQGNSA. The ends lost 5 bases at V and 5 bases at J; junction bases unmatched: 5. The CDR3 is CASSPGQGPYGYTF. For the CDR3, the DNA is TGTGCCAGCAGCCCGGGACAGGGGCCTTATGGCTACACCTTC.

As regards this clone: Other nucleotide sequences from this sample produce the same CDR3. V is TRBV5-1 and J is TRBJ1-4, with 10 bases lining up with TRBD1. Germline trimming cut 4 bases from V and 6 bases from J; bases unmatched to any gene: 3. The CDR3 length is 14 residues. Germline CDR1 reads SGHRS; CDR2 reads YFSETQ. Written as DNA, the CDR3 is TGCGCCAGCAGCCCTGGGACAGGGGATGAAAAACTGTTTTTT. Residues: CASSPGTGDEKLFF. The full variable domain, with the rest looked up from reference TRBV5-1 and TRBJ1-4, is KAGVTQTPRYLIKTRGQQVTLSCSPISGHRSVSWYQQTPGQGLQFLFEYFSETQRNKGNFPGRFSGRQFSNSRSEMNVSTLELGDSALYLCASSPGTGDEKLFFGSGTQLSVL.

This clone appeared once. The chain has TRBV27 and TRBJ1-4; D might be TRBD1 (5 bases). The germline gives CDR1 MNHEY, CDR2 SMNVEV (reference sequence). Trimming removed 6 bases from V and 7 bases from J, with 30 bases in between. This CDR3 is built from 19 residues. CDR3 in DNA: TGTGCCAGCAGCCCTCGGGCCGGGGGTTACCCGGGGCAGGTTGAAAAACTGTTTTTT. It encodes CASSPRAGGYPGQVEKLFF.

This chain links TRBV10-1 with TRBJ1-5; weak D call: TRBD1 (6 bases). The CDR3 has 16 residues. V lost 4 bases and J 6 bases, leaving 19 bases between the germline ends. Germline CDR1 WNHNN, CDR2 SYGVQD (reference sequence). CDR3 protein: CASSGFGGGRGQPQHF. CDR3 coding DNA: TGCGCCAGCAGTGGTTTCGGGGGGGGGCGAGGTCAGCCCCAGCATTTT.

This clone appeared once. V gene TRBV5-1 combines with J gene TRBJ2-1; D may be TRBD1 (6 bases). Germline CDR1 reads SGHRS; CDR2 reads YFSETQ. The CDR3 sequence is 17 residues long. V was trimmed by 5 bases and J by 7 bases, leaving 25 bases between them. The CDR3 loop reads CASSRSRDMALGNEQFF. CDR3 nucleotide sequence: TGCGCCAGCAGTCGTTCGAGGGACATGGCCTTGGGTAATGAGCAGTTCTTC. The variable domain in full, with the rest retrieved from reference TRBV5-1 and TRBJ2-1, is KAGVTQTPRYLIKTRGQQVTLSCSPISGHRSVSWYQQTPGQGLQFLFEYFSETQRNKGNFPGRFSGRQFSNSRSEMNVSTLELGDSALYLCASSRSRDMALGNEQFFGPGTRLTVL.

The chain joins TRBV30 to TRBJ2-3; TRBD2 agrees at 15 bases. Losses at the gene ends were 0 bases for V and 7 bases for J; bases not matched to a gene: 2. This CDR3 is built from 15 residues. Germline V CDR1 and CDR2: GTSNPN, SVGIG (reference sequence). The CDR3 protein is CAWSVGLAGGNTQYF. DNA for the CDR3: TGTGCCTGGAGTGTAGGACTAGCGGGGGGGAATACGCAGTATTTT.

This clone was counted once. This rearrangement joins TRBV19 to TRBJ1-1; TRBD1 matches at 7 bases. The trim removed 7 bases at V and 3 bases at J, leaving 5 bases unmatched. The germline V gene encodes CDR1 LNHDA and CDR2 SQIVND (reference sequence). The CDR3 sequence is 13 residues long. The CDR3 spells CASNRQGYTEAFF. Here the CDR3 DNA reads TGTGCCAGTAACCGACAGGGTTACACTGAAGCTTTCTTT. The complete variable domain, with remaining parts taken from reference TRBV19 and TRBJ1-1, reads DGGITQSPKYLFRKEGQNVTLSCEQNLNHDAMYWYRQDPGQGLRLIYYSQIVNDFQKGDIAEGYSVSREKKESFPLTVTSAQKNPTAFYLCASNRQGYTEAFFGQGTRLTVV.